Presented here are 26 T cell receptor beta chains from one specimen sequenced in a study of cytomegalovirus exposure and HLA in healthy donors. The PCR employed 60 Vbeta primers together with 13 Jbeta primers. Produced via immunoSEQ multiplex PCR; TCRdb's table is partial and in-frame only. The table shows about 160,000 clones, with about 85% occurring only once. The sequenced material came from PBMCs. Every receptor here comes from a young man in good health and CMV-seropositive.

This chain uses TRBV4-3 with TRBJ1-1, with D perhaps matching TRBD1 (5 bases). V shed 0 bases and J shed 5 bases, with 13 bases lying between them. The CDR3 is 15 residues long. Looked up from germline, CDR1 is LGHNA and CDR2 is YSLEER. Written as DNA, the CDR3 is TGCGCCAGCAGCCAAGATCCGCAGGGAAAGACTGAAGCTTTCTTT. This codes for CASSQDPQGKTEAFF.

The chain links TRBV4-3 to TRBJ1-5; D is uncertain. V was shortened by 0 bases and J by 4 bases, with 10 bases between the two germline ends. Germline CDR1 reads LGHNA; CDR2 reads YSLEER. The CDR3 is made up of 15 amino acids. CDR3 loop: CASSQDRRTNQPQHF. As DNA, the CDR3 is TGCGCCAGCAGCCAAGATCGGAGGACGAATCAGCCCCAGCATTTT.

The rearrangement uses TRBV18 and TRBJ2-1, with 11 bases that match TRBD2. Trimming cost V 0 bases and J 2 bases; bases outside gene matches: 3. Germline CDR1 is KGHSH and CDR2 is LQKENI. CDR3 size: 17 residues. The CDR3 DNA is TGTGCCAGCTCACCACCTAGCGGGGGGGCCACCTACAATGAGCAGTTCTTC. This encodes CASSPPSGGATYNEQFF. Looking up the rest from reference TRBV18 and TRBJ2-1 gives the full variable domain: NAGVMQNPRHLVRRRGQEARLRCSPMKGHSHVYWYRQLPEEGLKFMVYLQKENIIDESGMPKERFSAEFPKEGPSILRIQQVVRGDSAAYFCASSPPSGGATYNEQFFGPGTRLTVL.

The V and J genes are TRBV30 and TRBJ2-3; no reliable D call. V gave up 2 bases and J gave up 0 bases, with 6 bases separating them. The CDR3 runs 13 residues. CDR1 is GTSNPN, CDR2 SVGIG, per germline (reference sequence). The CDR3 nucleotides read TGTGCCTGGAGTCGAGGAAGCACAGATACGCAGTATTTT. Translating gives CAWSRGSTDTQYF. Looking up the rest from reference TRBV30 and TRBJ2-3 gives the full variable domain: SQTIHQWPATLVQPVGSPLSLECTVEGTSNPNLYWYRQAAGRGLQLLFYSVGIGQISSEVPQNLSASRPQDRQFILSSKKLLLSDSGFYLCAWSRGSTDTQYFGPGTRLTVL.

The count of this clone is one. This CDR3 is CASRVAGGNTDTQYF. The CDR3 bases are TGTGCCAGCAGGGTAGCGGGGGGCAACACAGATACGCAGTATTTT. The chain recombines TRBV6-1 with TRBJ2-3; 10 nucleotides match TRBD2. The CDR3 totals 15 residues. With 6 bases clipped from V and 2 bases from J, the junction kept 5 bases outside the gene matches. Germline lookup yields CDR1 MNHNS and CDR2 SASEGT.

The J gene is TRBJ2-5, the V gene TRBV9; TRBD2 matches at 8 bases. Gene TRBJ2-7 matches the end of the DNA better, so the J call may be wrong. CDR1 is SGDLS, CDR2 YYNGEE, per germline. The CDR3 consists of 14 residues. CDR3 DNA: TGTGCCAGCAGCGTAGGCGGGGGGTTCAGCGAGCAGTACTTC. Protein product: CASSVGGGFSEQYF.

The chain carries TRBV29-1 and TRBJ2-4, with D perhaps matching TRBD2 (6 bases). Germline V CDR1 and CDR2: SQVTM, ANQGSEA. CDR3 length: 12 amino acids. V lost 6 bases, J lost 0 bases, and 6 bases lay in between. For the CDR3, the DNA is TGCAGCGTGGGACTAGCCAAAAACATTCAGTACTTC. Translating gives CSVGLAKNIQYF.

The V and J genes are TRBV6-1 and TRBJ1-2, with 9 bases lining up with TRBD1. CDR3 size: 13 residues. From germline, CDR1 is MNHNS and CDR2 SASEGT. The junction had 6 bases not matched to a gene; V was cut back by 7 bases and J by 6 bases. CDR3 in DNA: TGTGCCAGCAAGGACCGGACAGGGGATGGCTACACCTTC. It is translated as CASKDRTGDGYTF.

Only a few counts were recorded for this clone. J is TRBJ2-4 and V is TRBV5-6; TRBD2 matches at 12 bases. V was pared by 5 bases and J by 7 bases, with 7 bases of the junction left unmatched. The germline gives CDR1 SGHDT, CDR2 YYEEEE. The length of the CDR3 is 15 residues. The CDR3 region has the DNA TGTGCCAGCAGGGCCGGGACTAGCGGGTCGAACATTCAGTACTTC. Translation: CASRAGTSGSNIQYF.

This rearrangement joins TRBV2 to TRBJ2-7; 10 positions agree with TRBD1. This CDR3 region has 15 residues. V shed 6 bases and J 2 bases; nucleotides not matched to a gene: 7. CDR1 and CDR2 (germline): SNHLY, FYNNEI. The CDR3 DNA follows: TGTGCCAGCAGATTTAGGACAGGGGGAGCCTACGAGCAGTACTTC. This translates into CASRFRTGGAYEQYF. Variable domain in full (rest from reference TRBV2 and TRBJ2-7): EPEVTQTPSHQVTQMGQEVILRCVPISNHLYFYWYRQILGQKVEFLVSFYNNEISEKSEIFDDQFSVERPDGSNFTLKIRSTKLEDSAMYFCASRFRTGGAYEQYFGPGTRLTVT.

This sequence joins TRBV6-1 and TRBJ1-3; 9 nucleotides line up with TRBD1. The CDR3 loop spans 16 amino acids. Looked up from germline, CDR1 is MNHNS and CDR2 is SASEGT. V lost 2 bases, J lost 3 bases, and 5 bases stayed unmatched. The CDR3 sequence: CASSEFGTGLGNTIYF. The CDR3 bases are TGTGCCAGCAGTGAATTTGGGACAGGGCTTGGAAACACCATATATTTT.

As regards this clone: An end of the junction does not agree with germline; a read error may underlie this. The chain has TRBV11-3 and TRBJ2-1, with 16 bases identical to TRBD2. CDR1 and CDR2 (germline): SGHNT, YENEEA. The CDR3 spans 16 residues. CDR3 amino acids: CASSWGTSGGVAPRIF. CDR3 bases: TGTGCCAGCAGCTGGGGGACTAGCGGGGGGGTCGCCCCCCGAATCTTC.

The rearrangement uses TRBV14 and TRBJ1-2; no definite D call. Trimming left V 4 bases short and J 1 base short, with 22 bases between. The CDR3 totals 18 residues. Germline-derived CDR1 and CDR2 are SGHDN and FVKESK. Written as DNA, the CDR3 is TGTGCCAGCAGCCCAAATGTCCAGGTTTGGTCCCGTAACTATGGCTACACCTTC. The encoded protein is CASSPNVQVWSRNYGYTF.

The genes are TRBV5-1 and TRBJ2-5; the D gene is possibly TRBD2 (5 bases). Germline CDR1 is SGHRS and CDR2 is YFSETQ. This CDR3 has 14 amino acids. V was clipped by 1 base and J by 5 bases, with 12 bases between them. The CDR3 nucleotides read TGCGCCAGCAGCTTGAGCGGCTCCGGGGAGACCCAGTACTTC. It yields the protein CASSLSGSGETQYF.

The chain links TRBV5-4 to TRBJ1-2, with 7 positions matching TRBD1. Germline-derived CDR1 and CDR2 are SGHNT and YYREEE (reference sequence). Trimming cost V 1 base and J 0 bases; bases outside gene matches: 3. The CDR3 is 15 residues long. CDR3 nucleotide sequence: TGTGCCAGCAGCTTGTCTGGACAGGCTAACTATGGCTACACCTTC. Translated, it gives CASSLSGQANYGYTF.

CDR3 sequence: CASSEWRGGQGGELFF. For the CDR3, the DNA is TGTGCCAGCAGTGAATGGCGGGGGGGCCAGGGCGGGGAGCTGTTTTTT. The V and J genes are TRBV2 and TRBJ2-2, with 9 positions matching TRBD2. V lost 2 bases to trimming and J lost 7 bases; unmatched junction nucleotides: 8. CDR1 and CDR2 (germline): SNHLY, FYNNEI. The CDR3 covers 16 residues.

The chain joins TRBV2 to TRBJ1-2, with TRBD1 identical over 8 bases. The trim removed 4 bases at V and 4 bases at J, leaving 14 bases unmatched. Germline V gene sequence: CDR1 SNHLY, CDR2 FYNNEI. The CDR3 is 17 amino acids. The CDR3 spells CASSGGTGPSLRYGYTF. For the CDR3, the DNA is TGTGCCAGCAGTGGGGGGACAGGCCCCTCTCTGCGCTATGGCTACACCTTC.

The chain is built from TRBV7-9 and TRBJ1-1, with a weak D call TRBD1 (6 bases). Germline CDR1 and CDR2: SEHNR and FQNEAQ (reference sequence). There are 13 residues in the CDR3. Trimming left V 5 bases short and J 4 bases short, with 11 bases between. In DNA form, the CDR3 reads TGTGCCAGCAGCGGCCAGGGGCGCACTGAAGCTTTCTTT. This codes for CASSGQGRTEAFF.

V gene TRBV27 combines with J gene TRBJ2-7; tentative D call: TRBD1 (6 bases). The germline V gene encodes CDR1 MNHEY and CDR2 SMNVEV (reference sequence). This CDR3 contains 15 residues. Trimming removed 5 bases at V and 5 bases at J, with 19 bases between. The CDR3 nucleotides are TGTGCCAGCAGTACTCAGGGGCAGGGGCTGAACGAGCAGTACTTC. Its translation: CASSTQGQGLNEQYF.

The rearrangement joins TRBV7-2 to TRBJ2-3; D possibly corresponds to TRBD2 (7 bases). Trimming pared 2 bases from V and 4 bases from J, leaving 10 bases between. The germline CDR1 and CDR2 sequences are SGHTA and FQGNSA. This CDR3 has 14 residues. The CDR3 DNA sequence: TGTGCCAGCAGCTTAAAGGGGGGGCCAGATACGCAGTATTTT. Translating gives CASSLKGGPDTQYF.

This clone has a single count. The V and J genes are TRBV6-5 and TRBJ1-5; D call uncertain. CDR1 and CDR2 (germline): MNHEY, SVGAGI. V was clipped by 2 bases and J by 0 bases, with 8 bases between them. The CDR3 spans 15 residues. The CDR3 here is CASSYRRDSNQPQHF. The DNA of the CDR3 is TGTGCCAGCAGTTACCGGCGGGATAGCAATCAGCCCCAGCATTTT.

The genes are TRBV30 and TRBJ1-5, with 8 bases identical to TRBD1. Losses at the gene ends were 5 bases for V and 7 bases for J; bases not matched to a gene: 7. The CDR3 spans 13 residues. The germline CDR1 and CDR2 sequences are GTSNPN and SVGIG (reference sequence). CDR3 in amino acids: CAWCPGGRQPQHF. CDR3 in DNA: TGTGCCTGGTGCCCAGGGGGCAGGCAGCCCCAGCATTTT.

CDR3 DNA sequence: TGCGCCAGCAGCAAAGTGACTAGCGGGGAGACCCAGTACTTC. It is translated as CASSKVTSGETQYF. The J gene is TRBJ2-5, the V gene TRBV5-1, with 10 bases identical to TRBD2. After removal of 4 bases from V and 5 bases from J, the junction contained 5 bases not matched to a gene. The germline V gene encodes CDR1 SGHRS and CDR2 YFSETQ. The CDR3 runs 14 residues.

Here the CDR3 DNA reads TGTGCCAGCAGTGATACAGGCCAGCTCGAGCAGTACTTC. Its translation is CASSDTGQLEQYF. V usage is TRBV2 and J usage is TRBJ2-5; tentative D call: TRBD1 (5 bases). The J call is uncertain, as TRBJ2-7 better fits the DNA end. Per the germline V gene, CDR1 is SNHLY and CDR2 is FYNNEI. This CDR3 comprises 13 residues.

Only a few counts were recorded for this clone. V usage is TRBV7-3 and J usage is TRBJ2-5, with TRBD2 matching over 9 bases. The CDR3 is made up of 15 amino acids. The germline CDR1 and CDR2 sequences are SGHTA and FQGTGA. Trimming at V came to 3 bases and at J to 4 bases, leaving 6 bases not matched to a gene. The CDR3 bases are TGTGCCAGCAGCTTGTCTAGCGGGGCTGGAGAGACCCAGTACTTC. This sequence encodes CASSLSSGAGETQYF.

The table lists this clone with a few counts. This rearrangement joins TRBV7-9 to TRBJ1-2; no clear D. The CDR3 has 11 amino acids. The V gene lost 4 bases and the J gene lost 8 bases, with 8 bases spanning the gap. CDR1 and CDR2 from the germline V gene are SEHNR and FQNEAQ (reference sequence). The CDR3 region is CASSSLWGYTF. DNA of the CDR3: TGTGCCAGCAGCTCCCTATGGGGCTACACCTTC.